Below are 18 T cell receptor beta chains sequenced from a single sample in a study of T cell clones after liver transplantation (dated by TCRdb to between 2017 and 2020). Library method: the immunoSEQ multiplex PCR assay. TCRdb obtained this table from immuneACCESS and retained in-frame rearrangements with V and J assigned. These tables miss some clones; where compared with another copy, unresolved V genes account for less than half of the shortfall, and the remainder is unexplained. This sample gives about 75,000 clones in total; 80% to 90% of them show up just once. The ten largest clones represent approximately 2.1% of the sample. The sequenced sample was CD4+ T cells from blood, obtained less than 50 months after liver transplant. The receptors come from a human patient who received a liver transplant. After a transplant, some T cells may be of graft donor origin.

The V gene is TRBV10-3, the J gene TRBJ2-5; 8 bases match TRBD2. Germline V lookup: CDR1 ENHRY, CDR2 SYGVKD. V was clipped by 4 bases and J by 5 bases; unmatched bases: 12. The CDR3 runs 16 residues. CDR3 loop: CAISGRARGGDETQYF. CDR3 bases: TGTGCCATCAGTGGCCGAGCCCGGGGGGGGGACGAGACCCAGTACTTC.

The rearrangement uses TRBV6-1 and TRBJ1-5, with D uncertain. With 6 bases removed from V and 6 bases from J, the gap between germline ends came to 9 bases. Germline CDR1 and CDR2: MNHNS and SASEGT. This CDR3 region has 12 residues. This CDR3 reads CASSVTSQPQHF. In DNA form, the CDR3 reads TGTGCCAGCAGCGTGACTAGTCAGCCCCAGCATTTT.

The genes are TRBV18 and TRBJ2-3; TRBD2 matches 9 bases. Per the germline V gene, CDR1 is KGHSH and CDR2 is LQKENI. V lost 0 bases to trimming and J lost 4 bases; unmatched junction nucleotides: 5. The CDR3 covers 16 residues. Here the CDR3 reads CASSPPLAGRADTQYF. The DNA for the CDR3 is TGTGCCAGCTCACCACCCCTAGCGGGGAGAGCAGATACGCAGTATTTT.

As DNA, the CDR3 is TGTGCCAGCAGCTGGGGACAGAATCAGCCCCAGCATTTT. This translates into CASSWGQNQPQHF. V usage is TRBV5-6 and J usage is TRBJ1-5, with 7 bases identical to TRBD1. The CDR3 has 13 amino acids. Losses at the gene ends were 3 bases for V and 4 bases for J; bases not matched to a gene: 1. Germline values: CDR1 SGHDT, CDR2 YYEEEE.

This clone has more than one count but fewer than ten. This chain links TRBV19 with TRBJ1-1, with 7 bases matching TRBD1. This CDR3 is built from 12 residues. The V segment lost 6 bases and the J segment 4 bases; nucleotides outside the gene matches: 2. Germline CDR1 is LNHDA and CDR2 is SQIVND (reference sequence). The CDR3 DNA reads TGTGCCAGTAGCGGACAGGCCACTGAAGCTTTCTTT. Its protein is CASSGQATEAFF.

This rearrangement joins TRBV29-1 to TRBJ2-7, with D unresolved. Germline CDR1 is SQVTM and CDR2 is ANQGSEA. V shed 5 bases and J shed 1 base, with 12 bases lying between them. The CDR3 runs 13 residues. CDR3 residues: CSVTAGSSYEQYF. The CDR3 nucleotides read TGCAGCGTTACCGCAGGCTCATCCTACGAGCAGTACTTC.

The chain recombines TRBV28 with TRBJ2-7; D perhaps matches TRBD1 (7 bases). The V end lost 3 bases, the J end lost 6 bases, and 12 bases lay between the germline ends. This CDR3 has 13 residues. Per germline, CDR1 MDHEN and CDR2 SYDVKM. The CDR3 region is CASSFAGGPEQYF. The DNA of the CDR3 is TGTGCCAGCAGTTTTGCAGGGGGGCCCGAGCAGTACTTC.

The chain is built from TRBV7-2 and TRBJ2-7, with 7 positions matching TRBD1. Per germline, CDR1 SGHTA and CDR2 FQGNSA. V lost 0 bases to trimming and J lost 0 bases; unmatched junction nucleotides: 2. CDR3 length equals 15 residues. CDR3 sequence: CASSLAGTDSYEQYF. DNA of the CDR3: TGTGCCAGCAGCTTAGCCGGGACAGACTCCTACGAGCAGTACTTC.

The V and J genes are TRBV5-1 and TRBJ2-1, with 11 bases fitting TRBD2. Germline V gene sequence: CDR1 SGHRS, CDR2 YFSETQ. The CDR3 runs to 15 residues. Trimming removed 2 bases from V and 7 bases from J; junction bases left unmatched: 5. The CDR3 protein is CASSLTSGSVNEQFF. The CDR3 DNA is TGCGCCAGCAGCTTAACTAGCGGGAGTGTAAATGAGCAGTTCTTC.

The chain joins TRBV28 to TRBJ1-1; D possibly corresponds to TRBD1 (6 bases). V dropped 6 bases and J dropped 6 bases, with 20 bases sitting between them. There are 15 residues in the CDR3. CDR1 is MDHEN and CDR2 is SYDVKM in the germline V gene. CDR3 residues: CASSTAGQLRSEAFF. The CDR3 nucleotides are TGTGCCAGCAGCACCGCAGGACAGTTAAGATCTGAAGCTTTCTTT. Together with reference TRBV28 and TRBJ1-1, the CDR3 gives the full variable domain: DVKVTQSSRYLVKRTGEKVFLECVQDMDHENMFWYRQDPGLGLRLIYFSYDVKMKEKGDIPEGYSVSREKKERFSLILESASTNQTSMYLCASSTAGQLRSEAFFGQGTRLTVV.

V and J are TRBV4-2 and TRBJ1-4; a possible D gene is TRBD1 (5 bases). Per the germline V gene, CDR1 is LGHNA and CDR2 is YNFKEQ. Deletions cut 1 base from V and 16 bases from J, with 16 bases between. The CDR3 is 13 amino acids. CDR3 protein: CASSQGNGDARFF. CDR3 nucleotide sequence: TGTGCCAGCAGCCAAGGAAACGGGGACGCTAGGTTTTTT.

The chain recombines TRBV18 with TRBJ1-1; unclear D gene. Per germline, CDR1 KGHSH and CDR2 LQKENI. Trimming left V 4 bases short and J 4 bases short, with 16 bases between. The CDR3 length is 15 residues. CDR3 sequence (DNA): TGTGCCAGCTCACAGGAAGAGGACTCGGGCACTGAAGCTTTCTTT. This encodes CASSQEEDSGTEAFF.

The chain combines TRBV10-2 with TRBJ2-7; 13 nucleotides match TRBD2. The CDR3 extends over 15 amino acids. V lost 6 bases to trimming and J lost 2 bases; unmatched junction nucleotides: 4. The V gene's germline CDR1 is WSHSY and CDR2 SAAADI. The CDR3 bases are TGCGCCAGCAGCTCCGGGACTAGCGGGGCCTACGAGCAGTACTTC. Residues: CASSSGTSGAYEQYF.

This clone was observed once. CDR3 residues: CASSPGPNSYNSPLHF. The CDR3 bases are TGTGCCAGCAGCCCGGGTCCGAACTCCTATAATTCACCCCTCCACTTT. V and J are TRBV2 and TRBJ1-6; unclear D gene. Germline V gene lookup returns CDR1 SNHLY and CDR2 FYNNEI. With 6 bases removed from V and 0 bases from J, the gap between germline ends came to 12 bases. The CDR3 length is 16 residues.

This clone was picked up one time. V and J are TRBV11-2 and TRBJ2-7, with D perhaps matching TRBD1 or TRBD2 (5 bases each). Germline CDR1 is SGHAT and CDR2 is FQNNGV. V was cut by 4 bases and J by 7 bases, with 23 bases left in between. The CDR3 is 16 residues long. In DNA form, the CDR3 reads TGTGCCAGCAGCTCCCCGGGGCGGTCCTTACCCCTGGAGCAGTACTTC. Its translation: CASSSPGRSLPLEQYF.

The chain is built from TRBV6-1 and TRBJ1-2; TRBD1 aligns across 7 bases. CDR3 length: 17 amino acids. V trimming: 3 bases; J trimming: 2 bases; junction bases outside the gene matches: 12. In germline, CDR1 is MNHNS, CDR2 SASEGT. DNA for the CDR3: TGTGCCAGCAGTGATATAAGGACAGGACTGAAAAACTATGGCTACACCTTC. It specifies CASSDIRTGLKNYGYTF.

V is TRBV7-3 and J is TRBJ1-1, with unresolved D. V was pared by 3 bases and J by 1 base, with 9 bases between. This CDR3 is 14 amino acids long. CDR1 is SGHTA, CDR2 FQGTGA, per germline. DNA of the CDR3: TGTGCCAGCAGCTTTCGCCCAGGGAACACTGAAGCTTTCTTT. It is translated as CASSFRPGNTEAFF.

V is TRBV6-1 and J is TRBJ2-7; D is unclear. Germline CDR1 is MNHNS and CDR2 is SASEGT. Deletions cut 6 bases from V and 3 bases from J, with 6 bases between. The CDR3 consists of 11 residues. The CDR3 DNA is TGTGCCAGCAGGCTAAACTACGAGCAGTACTTC. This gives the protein CASRLNYEQYF.